Below are 7 T cell receptor beta chains sequenced from a single sample in a study of T cell responses to AZD1222 COVID-19 vaccine. Using immunoSEQ multiplex PCR, the repertoire was profiled, and TCRdb retains in-frame clones only, with some absent. This sample has roughly 80,000 clones; approximately 87% occur once, and the top ten carry 4.7%. The material was peripheral blood, obtained on day 0 of MenACWY control vaccination. The receptors were gathered from an adult in good health.

V gene TRBV4-1 combines with J gene TRBJ2-1; the D call may be TRBD1 or TRBD2 (5 bases each). The CDR3 has 18 residues. Trimming stripped 1 base from V and 0 bases from J, with 16 bases between. Germline values: CDR1 MGHRA, CDR2 YSYEKL. Written as DNA, the CDR3 is TGCGCCAGCAGCCAAGCTCCGGGACCAGGGAGCTCCTACAATGAGCAGTTCTTC. This encodes CASSQAPGPGSSYNEQFF.

This clone was counted between two and nine times. The V and J genes are TRBV28 and TRBJ1-5; 7 bases line up with TRBD1. Looked up from germline, CDR1 is MDHEN and CDR2 is SYDVKM. J gave up 2 bases and V 5 bases, and 3 bases lay outside the gene matches. The CDR3 spans 14 residues. The CDR3 here is CASSPGTGNQPQHF. The DNA of the CDR3 is TGTGCCAGCAGTCCCGGGACAGGCAATCAGCCCCAGCATTTT.

This clone occurred once. The V call is TRBV29-1, the J call TRBJ2-7; 8 bases agree with TRBD2. The junction had 2 bases not matched to a gene; V was cut back by 2 bases and J by 2 bases. Germline loops: CDR1 SQVTM, CDR2 ANQGSEA. The CDR3 runs 13 residues. CDR3 sequence: CSVEREGPYEQYF. CDR3 nucleotide sequence: TGCAGCGTTGAACGGGAGGGCCCCTACGAGCAGTACTTC.

The CDR3 loop is CASSPPGSHLYEQYF. For the CDR3, the DNA is TGTGCCAGCTCACCACCGGGATCCCACCTTTACGAGCAGTACTTC. The chain employs TRBV18 and TRBJ2-7; D gene unclear. Germline CDR1 is KGHSH and CDR2 is LQKENI. Trimming left V 0 bases short and J 4 bases short, with 13 bases between. This CDR3 has 15 residues.

The chain employs TRBV6-5 and TRBJ2-1; no clear D. The germline V gene has CDR1 MNHEY and CDR2 SVGAGI. This CDR3 comprises 15 residues. Trimming removed 2 bases from V and 0 bases from J, with 8 bases in between. CDR3 sequence (DNA): TGTGCCAGCAGTTACGCTGGGGACTCCTACAATGAGCAGTTCTTC. This translates into CASSYAGDSYNEQFF.

This clone was detected only a few times. The V gene is TRBV5-8, the J gene TRBJ1-5; D is uncertain. In germline, CDR1 is SGHTS, CDR2 YDEGEE. V lost 0 bases, J lost 7 bases, and 11 bases lay in between. The CDR3 extends over 14 amino acids. The CDR3, as DNA: TGTGCCAGCAGCTTGGGTTTGAAAGAGCAGCCCCAGCATTTT. Amino acid sequence: CASSLGLKEQPQHF.

The chain is built from TRBV4-2 and TRBJ2-3; 10 nucleotides align to TRBD2. Germline CDR1 and CDR2: LGHNA and YNFKEQ. V was clipped by 0 bases and J by 1 base; unmatched bases: 1. This CDR3 contains 16 residues. CDR3 sequence (DNA): TGTGCCAGCAGCCAAGAAGCGGGAGGGGGCACAGATACGCAGTATTTT. Its translation is CASSQEAGGGTDTQYF.